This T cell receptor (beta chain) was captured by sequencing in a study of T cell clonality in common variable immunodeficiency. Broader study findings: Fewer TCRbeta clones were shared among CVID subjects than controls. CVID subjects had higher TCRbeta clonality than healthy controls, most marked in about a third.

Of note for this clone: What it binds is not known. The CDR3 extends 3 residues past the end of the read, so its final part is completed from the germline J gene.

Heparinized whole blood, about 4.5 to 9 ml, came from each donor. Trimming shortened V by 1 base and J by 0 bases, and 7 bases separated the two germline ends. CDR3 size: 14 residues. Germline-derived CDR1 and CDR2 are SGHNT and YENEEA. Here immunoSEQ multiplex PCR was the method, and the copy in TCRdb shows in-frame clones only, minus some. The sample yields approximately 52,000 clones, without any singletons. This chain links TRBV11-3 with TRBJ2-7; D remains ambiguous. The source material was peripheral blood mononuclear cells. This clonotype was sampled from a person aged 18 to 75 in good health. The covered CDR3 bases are TGTGCCAGCAGCTTAGGGGCAGCCTCCTACGAG. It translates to CASSLGAASYE. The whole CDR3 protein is CASSLGAASYEQYF.